This T cell receptor beta chain came from a study of blood T cell repertoires in COVID-19. Turning to the study itself: The study drew acute and convalescent COVID-19 samples from the United States, Italy and Spain. In each case, the material was cDNA or gDNA derived from T cells, B-cell-depleted T cells, or PBMCs.

The CDR3 runs 13 residues. V lost 8 bases and J lost 3, with 13 bases in between. In the study's own analysis: The authors estimated nucleated cell counts from reference gene primer amplification. The protocol was immunoSEQ multiplex PCR, while the TCRdb copy is restricted to in-frame clones and leaves out a portion. The V and J calls and clone size come from that table; D and trimming were worked out from the DNA. Seen here are some 270,000 clones, 90% observed once, and the top ten hold about 2%. The V gene is TRBV12-3 or TRBV12-4, the J gene TRBJ2-5; a weak D match, TRBD2 (6 bases). Material for sequencing was peripheral blood. This sequence originates from a woman aged 55-70 years with COVID-19, enrolled during active disease. In nucleotides, the CDR3 is TGTGCCAGCTCCCGGCCGGGGGAAGAGACCCAGTACTTC. Residues: CASSRPGEETQYF.